The 12 T cell receptor beta chains given below trace back to one sample, sequenced in a study of T-cell memory formation after mild COVID-19. TCRdb reprocessed the 5' RACE reads via MiXCR and lists one record per CDR3 protein. The data show 150,000 to 200,000 distinct CDR3 sequences, 16% seen once. Sequenced sample: PBMCs or a T cell subset sorted from them (not recorded which). Receptors originate from an adult woman who had mild COVID-19 (a few samples of this study predate the infection). Cell type and time point are not known.

This clonotype has only a few counts. The gene calls are TRBV11-2 and TRBJ2-4; TRBD1 aligns across 12 bases. CDR3 length: 15 amino acids. V lost 7 bases and J lost 6; bases outside the gene matches: 7. CDR1 is SGHAT, CDR2 FQNNGV, per germline. The CDR3 sequence is CASNPWGQGANIQYF. The CDR3 nucleotides are TGTGCCAGCAACCCCTGGGGACAGGGGGCAAACATTCAGTACTTC.

There are many counts of this clonotype. V gene TRBV12-3 or TRBV12-4 combines with J gene TRBJ2-5; D is undetermined. The germline V and J ends were trimmed by 3 bases and 4 bases, with 9 bases remaining between them. The CDR3 extends over 13 amino acids. CDR3: CASSFPPGETQYF. Written as DNA, the CDR3 is TGTGCCAGCAGTTTCCCCCCGGGAGAGACCCAGTACTTC.

The genes are TRBV7-2 and TRBJ2-7, with 7 bases identical to TRBD2. V shed 2 bases, J shed 1 base, and the junction held 5 bases outside the gene matches. Germline values: CDR1 SGHTA, CDR2 FQGNSA. This CDR3 is built from 15 residues. In DNA form, the CDR3 reads TGTGCCAGCAGCTTATCCGGACTAGGGTCCTACGAGCAGTACTTC. Amino acid sequence: CASSLSGLGSYEQYF. The full variable domain, completed using reference TRBV7-2 and TRBJ2-7, is GAGVSQSPSNKVTEKGKDVELRCDPISGHTALYWYRQSLGQGLEFLIYFQGNSAPDKSGLPSDRFSAERTGGSVSTLTIQRTQQEDSAVYLCASSLSGLGSYEQYFGPGTRLTVT.

The rearrangement uses TRBV29-1 and TRBJ2-2; D is perhaps TRBD2 (5 bases). Per the germline V gene, CDR1 is SQVTM and CDR2 is ANQGSEA. V lost 5 bases, J lost 4 bases, and 17 bases lay in between. CDR3 length: 15 residues. CDR3 residues: CSVRDASRVTGELFF. DNA of the CDR3: TGCAGCGTTAGAGATGCTAGCCGCGTCACCGGGGAGCTGTTTTTT.

This clonotype was counted a few times. The J gene is TRBJ2-3, the V gene TRBV2; no clear D. V lost 8 bases and J 6 bases, leaving 24 bases between the germline ends. Germline V CDR1 and CDR2: SNHLY, FYNNEI. The CDR3 runs to 16 residues. Here the CDR3 reads CASHPGPASRWDTQYF. The DNA of the CDR3 is TGTGCCAGCCACCCCGGACCGGCGTCGAGGTGGGATACGCAGTATTTT. Drawing the rest from reference TRBV2 and TRBJ2-3, the complete variable domain is EPEVTQTPSHQVTQMGQEVILRCVPISNHLYFYWYRQILGQKVEFLVSFYNNEISEKSEIFDDQFSVERPDGSNFTLKIRSTKLEDSAMYFCASHPGPASRWDTQYFGPGTRLTVL.

A few counts support this clonotype. The CDR3 DNA follows: TGTGCCAGCAGCTCGACAGCAAATAATTCACCCCTCCACTTT. It translates to CASSSTANNSPLHF. This chain connects TRBV5-5 to TRBJ1-6, with a possible D match to TRBD1 (5 bases). CDR1 SGHKS and CDR2 YYEKEE come from the germline V gene (reference sequence). This CDR3 has 14 amino acids. V dropped 3 bases and J dropped 5 bases, with 9 bases sitting between them.

This clonotype has at least ten counts. This chain connects TRBV10-3 to TRBJ2-7; weak D call: TRBD1 (7 bases). Germline loops: CDR1 ENHRY, CDR2 SYGVKD. The CDR3 totals 14 residues. Trimming stripped 2 bases from V and 2 bases from J, with 10 bases between. CDR3 in amino acids: CAISEDREAYEQYF. The CDR3 DNA reads TGTGCCATCAGTGAGGACAGGGAGGCCTACGAGCAGTACTTC.

This clonotype was detected a few times. This rearrangement joins TRBV20-1 to TRBJ2-3, with 9 bases that match TRBD1. The CDR3 loop spans 15 amino acids. The germline gives CDR1 DFQATT, CDR2 SNEGSKA (reference sequence). J gave up 4 bases and V 3 bases, and 8 bases lay outside the gene matches. The CDR3 DNA sequence: TGCAGTGCTAGGGGGGACAGGGTTAGGGCAGATACGCAGTATTTT. Protein product: CSARGDRVRADTQYF.

This clonotype appeared many times. This chain joins TRBV27 and TRBJ2-7; 7 positions agree with TRBD2. Germline loops: CDR1 MNHEY, CDR2 SMNVEV (reference sequence). V trimming: 2 bases; J trimming: 4 bases; junction bases outside the gene matches: 5. This CDR3 region has 14 residues. The CDR3 reads CASSLREGGYEQYF. The CDR3 DNA is TGTGCCAGCAGTTTAAGGGAGGGTGGATACGAGCAGTACTTC.

This clonotype turned up a few times. The rearrangement uses TRBV6-5 and TRBJ2-7; 9 nucleotides match TRBD2. Germline assignment: CDR1 MNHEY and CDR2 SVGAGI. V was clipped by 8 bases and J by 2 bases; unmatched bases: 7. The CDR3 length is 14 residues. CDR3: CASLRLAGPYEQYF. The CDR3 DNA sequence: TGTGCCAGCCTTCGCCTAGCGGGACCCTACGAGCAGTACTTC.

This clonotype was counted between two and nine times. The chain employs TRBV7-2 and TRBJ2-1; D is unclear. The CDR3 runs to 13 residues. Germline values: CDR1 SGHTA, CDR2 FQGNSA. V dropped 2 bases and J dropped 4 bases, with 6 bases sitting between them. The CDR3, as DNA: TGTGCCAGCAGCTTATCCACATACAATGAGCAGTTCTTC. Protein sequence: CASSLSTYNEQFF.

This clonotype has more than one count but fewer than ten. The gene calls are TRBV18 and TRBJ1-1; the D gene is possibly TRBD1 (5 bases). The CDR3 is 15 amino acids. V was cut by 3 bases and J by 3 bases, with 14 bases left in between. The germline V gene has CDR1 KGHSH and CDR2 LQKENI. CDR3 coding DNA: TGTGCCAGCTCACCTGCCCTGCAGGGTGACACTGAAGCTTTCTTT. Protein product: CASSPALQGDTEAFF.